This entry describes one T cell receptor (beta chain). Its antigen is still unknown. The method was immunoSEQ multiplex PCR; TCRdb's version includes in-frame clones alone and lacks a portion of them. The sample includes 98,000 or so clones, approximately 89% of them seen just once. The sample is drawn from a study of OX40 agonist ivuxolimab in advanced cancers. Findings of the study overall: Clonal expansion by week 6 occurred in CD4+ and CD8+ blood T cells (at 0.1 to 3.0 mg/kg).

Germline V CDR1 and CDR2: GTSNPN, SVGIG (reference sequence). This CDR3 contains 14 residues. With 3 bases clipped from V and 5 bases from J, the junction kept 3 bases outside the gene matches. The sequence was collected from an adult with an advanced solid tumor such as melanoma, head and neck, liver or kidney cancer. The chain recombines TRBV30 with TRBJ2-2; TRBD2 matches at 10 bases. Material: CD4+ or CD8+ T cells sorted from blood, obtained in a trial of the OX40 agonist ivuxolimab. CDR3 DNA sequence: TGTGCCTGGAGCGTGACTAGCGGGACCGGGGAGCTGTTTTTT. Amino acid sequence: CAWSVTSGTGELFF. The entire variable domain, with the rest obtained from reference TRBV30 and TRBJ2-2, is as follows: SQTIHQWPATLVQPVGSPLSLECTVEGTSNPNLYWYRQAAGRGLQLLFYSVGIGQISSEVPQNLSASRPQDRQFILSSKKLLLSDSGFYLCAWSVTSGTGELFFGEGSRLTVL.